A selection of T cell receptor beta chains follows, all from one sample in a study of tumor-infiltrating lymphocytes in primary liver carcinoma. TCRdb called the multiplex PCR reads again in MiXCR, with one record for every CDR3 protein. The data contain 190,000 or so distinct CDR3 sequences, around three fifths of them seen just once; the ten biggest clones take up roughly 7%. Specimen: peripheral blood. These receptors were obtained from a woman in her fifties or sixties with primary liver carcinoma and hepatitis B virus infection. Each CDR3 is given with its conserved first and last residue. The D gene is left open where the match is weak. Some rows mark clone size as missing; the rest say once, few, many or name a class of expanded clone.

CDR3 protein: CASSLGAAPYNSSLHF
CDR3 DNA: TGTGCCAGCAGCTTAGGGGCAGCCCCCTACAATTCATCCCTCCACTTT
clone size: -
V gene: TRBV11-2
D gene: -
J gene: TRBJ1-6

CDR3 protein: CASSDRGTSGRLANEQFF
CDR3 DNA: TGCGCCAGCAGCGACCGGGGGACTAGCGGGAGGTTGGCCAATGAGCAGTTCTTC
clone size: many
V gene: TRBV5-1
D gene: TRBD2
J gene: TRBJ2-1

CDR3 protein: CASSPSSGRADNELFF
CDR3 DNA: TGTGCCAGCAGCCCCTCTAGCGGGAGGGCCGATAATGAGCTGTTCTTC
clone size: -
V gene: TRBV11-2
D gene: TRBD2
J gene: TRBJ2-1

CDR3 protein: CANSHHRGEDTGELFF
CDR3 DNA: TGCGCCAACAGCCACCACAGGGGGGAGGACACCGGGGAGCTGTTTTTT
clone size: -
V gene: TRBV4-1
D gene: TRBD1
J gene: TRBJ2-2

CDR3 protein: CASSLGLIGETQYF
CDR3 DNA: TGTGCCAGCAGCTTAGGACTCATTGGGGAGACCCAGTACTTC
clone size: -
V gene: TRBV11-1
D gene: -
J gene: TRBJ2-5

CDR3 protein: CASSLARWQSQHF
CDR3 DNA: TGTGCCAGCAGTTTGGCGCGATGGCAGTCCCAACATTTT
clone size: -
V gene: TRBV12-3/TRBV12-4
D gene: -
J gene: TRBJ1-5

CDR3 protein: CASSSQGAASYNEQLF
CDR3 DNA: TGTGCCAGCAGCTCCCAGGGGGCGGCCTCCTACAATGAGCAGCTCTTC
clone size: -
V gene: TRBV7-3
D gene: TRBD1
J gene: TRBJ2-1

CDR3 protein: CASILQGAETQYF
CDR3 DNA: TGTGCCAGCATCCTACAGGGCGCGGAGACCCAGTACTTC
clone size: -
V gene: TRBV11-2
D gene: -
J gene: TRBJ2-5

CDR3 protein: CASSRGLRGAFF
CDR3 DNA: TGTGCCAGCAGCCGGGGCCTCAGGGGGGCTTTCTTT
clone size: many
V gene: TRBV12-3/TRBV12-4
D gene: TRBD1
J gene: TRBJ1-1

CDR3 protein: CASSEALGARSYTF
CDR3 DNA: TGTGCCAGCAGTGAAGCGTTGGGGGCACGGAGCTACACCTTC
clone size: once
V gene: TRBV6-1
D gene: -
J gene: TRBJ1-2

CDR3 protein: CASRAGTGNSNQPQHF
CDR3 DNA: TGTGCCAGCAGAGCCGGGACAGGAAATAGCAATCAGCCCCAGCATTTT
clone size: -
V gene: TRBV6-5
D gene: TRBD1
J gene: TRBJ1-5

CDR3 protein: CASSLVGGFNEQFF
CDR3 DNA: TGTGCCAGCAGTTTGGTTGGGGGGTTTAATGAGCAGTTCTTC
clone size: -
V gene: TRBV28
D gene: -
J gene: TRBJ2-1

CDR3 protein: CASSLGLAGHYEQYF
CDR3 DNA: TGTGCCAGCAGTCTGGGACTAGCGGGTCACTACGAGCAGTACTTC
clone size: -
V gene: TRBV4-2
D gene: TRBD2
J gene: TRBJ2-7

CDR3 protein: CASSYRGSEANVLTF
CDR3 DNA: TGTGCCAGCAGTTACAGGGGCTCTGAGGCCAACGTCCTAACTTTC
clone size: -
V gene: TRBV6-5
D gene: -
J gene: TRBJ2-6

CDR3 protein: CSVEGTAANTGELFF
CDR3 DNA: TGCAGCGTTGAGGGGACCGCGGCGAACACCGGGGAGCTCTTTTTT
clone size: -
V gene: TRBV29-1
D gene: -
J gene: TRBJ2-2